A selection of T cell receptor beta chains follows, all from one sample in a study of spatial heterogeneity in lung cancer. TCRdb fed the 5' RACE reads into MiXCR, producing one record per CDR3 protein. The sample records nearly 95,000 distinct CDR3 sequences, approximately 19% being singletons. The source was PBMCs, collected at follow-up. Source of these receptors: a male donor with early-stage non-small cell lung cancer. The CDR3 runs from the conserved cysteine through the conserved F or W. Each record gives: V gene, clone size, D gene, CDR3 length, J gene, CDR3 protein, CDR3 DNA. D genes are given only for firm matches. Size tells how often a clone was seen (once, few, many) or the class of an expanded clone, and some rows leave it out.

>TRBV30|few|.|14|TRBJ1-3
CASKQESSGNTIYF
TGTGCCTCGAAACAGGAGAGCTCTGGAAACACCATATATTTT
>TRBV3-1|.|TRBD1|14|TRBJ1-1
CASSQVQGSTEAFF
TGTGCCAGCAGCCAAGTACAGGGGAGCACTGAAGCTTTCTTT
>TRBV30|many|TRBD2|13|TRBJ2-3
CAWRRGGPNTQYF
TGTGCCTGGAGACGGGGGGGGCCCAATACGCAGTATTTT
>TRBV19|few|.|15|TRBJ1-5
CASTPGQRLNQPQHF
TGTGCCAGTACCCCCGGACAGCGCCTCAATCAGCCCCAGCATTTT
>TRBV11-2|few|TRBD2|15|TRBJ2-5
CASRPPGLVGETQYF
TGTGCCAGCAGACCGCCGGGACTAGTGGGGGAGACCCAGTACTTC
>TRBV20-1|.|TRBD2|15|TRBJ2-3
CSARPSGFTTDTQYF
TGCAGTGCTAGACCTAGCGGATTTACCACAGATACGCAGTATTTT
>TRBV7-8|.|.|15|TRBJ2-2
CASSFQGANTGELFF
TGTGCCAGCAGCTTTCAGGGCGCGAACACCGGGGAGCTGTTTTTT
>TRBV5-4|.|TRBD1|14|TRBJ2-7
CASSSDRASYEQYF
TGTGCCAGCAGCTCCGACAGGGCCTCCTACGAGCAGTACTTC
>TRBV6-5|.|.|13|TRBJ1-1
CAAQDRLNTEAFF
TGTGCCGCTCAAGACAGATTGAACACTGAAGCTTTCTTT
>TRBV20-1|many|TRBD1|15|TRBJ1-1
CSATQYGTENTEAFF
TGCAGTGCCACACAATACGGGACAGAGAACACTGAAGCTTTCTTT
>TRBV29-1|.|TRBD1|15|TRBJ2-5
CRKWTGGRLGETQYF
TGCAGGAAATGGACAGGGGGTAGGCTTGGAGAGACCCAGTACTTC
>TRBV11-2|.|.|15|TRBJ1-5
CASSSDGQRNQPQHF
TGTGCCAGCAGCTCCGACGGTCAACGGAATCAGCCCCAGCATTTT
>TRBV7-8|.|TRBD1|14|TRBJ2-7
CASSITGVAYEQYF
TGTGCCAGCAGCATCACAGGGGTTGCCTACGAGCAGTACTTC
>TRBV29-1|.|TRBD1|13|TRBJ2-1
CSGTRDSYNEQFF
TGCAGCGGGACCAGGGACAGCTACAATGAGCAGTTCTTC
>TRBV5-1|few|.|14|TRBJ1-4
CASSLLGANEKLFF
TGCGCCAGCAGCTTGCTAGGGGCAAATGAAAAACTGTTTTTT
>TRBV23-1|.|TRBD2|18|TRBJ2-7
CASSRCPGLAGGPGEQYF
TGCGCCAGCAGTCGATGTCCGGGACTAGCGGGAGGGCCTGGCGAGCAGTACTTC
>TRBV30|many|.|15|TRBJ1-4
CAWSSGQGSNEKLFF
TGTGCCTGGAGTAGCGGGCAGGGCTCTAATGAAAAACTGTTTTTT
>TRBV6-6|many|.|13|TRBJ1-4
CASSYTDDEKLFF
TGTGCCAGCAGTTATACCGACGATGAAAAACTGTTTTTT
>TRBV20-1|many|.|14|TRBJ2-1
CSASKGETPNEQFF
TGCAGTGCTAGTAAGGGGGAAACACCCAATGAGCAGTTCTTC
>TRBV27|many|.|14|TRBJ1-6
CASSLSQRNSPLHF
TGTGCCAGCAGTTTGAGTCAGCGGAATTCACCCCTCCACTTT
>TRBV24-1|.|TRBD2|14|TRBJ2-1
CATSPLGTSDEQFF
TGTGCCACCAGTCCCCTCGGGACTAGCGATGAGCAGTTCTTC
>TRBV7-9|few|.|15|TRBJ2-3
CASSLYGESTDTQYF
TGTGCCAGCAGCTTATACGGAGAGAGCACAGATACGCAGTATTTT
>TRBV6-5|.|.|14|TRBJ2-7
CASSYAGNSYEQYF
TGTGCCAGCAGTTACGCAGGCAACTCCTACGAGCAGTACTTC
>TRBV5-4|.|.|12|TRBJ2-1
CASSQRDIEQFF
TGTGCCAGCAGCCAGCGGGACATCGAGCAGTTCTTC
>TRBV6-5|many|.|15|TRBJ2-3
CASRARGADTDTQYF
TGTGCCAGCAGGGCACGGGGCGCGGACACAGATACGCAGTATTTT
>TRBV20-1|.|TRBD2|15|TRBJ2-3
CSAGAGGISTDTQYF
TGCAGTGCTGGGGCGGGGGGCATTTCCACAGATACGCAGTATTTT
>TRBV12-3/TRBV12-4|few|.|16|TRBJ1-1
CASSLPGTGRNTEAFF
TGTGCCAGCAGTTTGCCGGGAACAGGGAGGAACACTGAAGCTTTCTTT
>TRBV4-3|.|.|13|TRBJ2-1
CASSQEPVDEQFF
TGCGCCAGCAGCCAAGAGCCCGTGGATGAGCAGTTCTTC
>TRBV24-1|.|.|13|TRBJ1-2
CATSDSDMDGYTF
TGTGCCACCAGTGACTCTGACATGGATGGCTACACCTTC
>TRBV7-6|.|.|15|TRBJ2-1
CASSLYSGAYNEQFF
TGTGCCAGCAGCTTATATAGCGGAGCCTACAATGAGCAGTTCTTC
>TRBV2|few|TRBD2|14|TRBJ2-5
CASSEGLPQETQYF
TGTGCCAGCAGTGAGGGACTACCTCAAGAGACCCAGTACTTC
>TRBV2|few|TRBD2|18|TRBJ2-7
CASSFPTTTSGSNYEQYF
TGTGCCAGCAGCTTTCCCACGACGACTAGCGGGAGTAACTACGAGCAGTACTTC
>TRBV6-5|once|.|14|TRBJ2-7
CASTSGPPSYEQYF
TGTGCCAGCACCTCGGGCCCACCCTCCTACGAGCAGTACTTC
>TRBV7-8|.|.|14|TRBJ2-2
CACGAGLNTGELFF
TGTGCCTGTGGGGCAGGGCTTAACACCGGGGAGCTGTTTTTT
>TRBV5-6|many|TRBD1|15|TRBJ2-7
CASREPGQATYEQYF
TGTGCCAGCAGGGAGCCGGGACAGGCTACCTACGAGCAGTACTTC
>TRBV6-2/TRBV6-3|once|TRBD2|16|TRBJ2-3
CVGSYRGTSGDGTQYF
TGTGTCGGCAGTTACCGAGGGACTAGCGGGGATGGAACGCAGTATTTT
>TRBV6-5|.|TRBD1|16|TRBJ1-2
CASSSLHTTGGHGYTF
TGTGCCAGCAGTTCCTTACACACGACAGGGGGCCATGGCTACACCTTC
>TRBV7-9|many|.|10|TRBJ1-1
CASSSVEAFF
TGTGCCAGCAGCTCAGTTGAAGCTTTCTTT
>TRBV28|.|TRBD2|16|TRBJ2-7
CASRWTSGNIAGEQYF
TGTGCCAGCAGATGGACTAGCGGGAATATTGCCGGCGAGCAGTACTTC
>TRBV18|few|.|15|TRBJ2-5
CASSPTPNSQEIQYF
TGTGCCAGCTCACCAACGCCCAACTCCCAAGAGATCCAGTACTTC
>TRBV6-5|many|.|14|TRBJ1-2
CASINPTGRNGYTF
TGTGCCAGCATTAACCCGACAGGTCGAAATGGCTACACCTTC
>TRBV6-4|.|.|13|TRBJ2-1
CASSGGNRDEQFF
TGTGCCAGCAGTGGTGGTAATCGGGATGAGCAGTTCTTC
>TRBV3-1|.|.|14|TRBJ1-2
CASSQAVQYYGYTF
TGTGCCAGCAGCCAAGCTGTCCAGTACTATGGCTACACCTTC
>TRBV3-1|.|TRBD2|15|TRBJ2-1
CASSQSSGFYNEQFF
TGTGCCAGCAGCCAATCTAGCGGGTTCTACAATGAGCAGTTCTTC
>TRBV18|.|TRBD2|16|TRBJ2-3
CASSPDGLAGGDTQYF
TGTGCCAGCTCACCAGATGGCCTAGCGGGAGGGGATACGCAGTATTTT
>TRBV4-1|.|TRBD2|16|TRBJ2-7
CASSQDQTSGYYEQYF
TGCGCCAGCAGCCAAGATCAGACTAGCGGTTACTACGAGCAGTACTTC
>TRBV20-1|medium-sized|.|11|TRBJ2-5
CSTEHQETQYF
TGCAGTACTGAACATCAAGAGACCCAGTACTTC
>TRBV5-6|few|TRBD2|15|TRBJ2-5
CASSLQRGGRETQYF
TGTGCCAGCAGTTTGCAGCGGGGCGGTCGGGAGACCCAGTACTTC
>TRBV20-1|few|.|13|TRBJ1-2
CSARVRSLDGYTF
TGCAGTGCTAGAGTCCGGTCTTTGGATGGCTACACCTTC
>TRBV2|.|.|16|TRBJ2-3
CASRYQWAGATDTQYF
TGTGCCAGCAGGTATCAGTGGGCGGGGGCCACAGATACGCAGTATTTT
>TRBV4-1|few|TRBD1|13|TRBJ2-2
CASSQQGAGELFF
TGCGCCAGCAGCCAGCAGGGGGCCGGGGAGCTGTTTTTT
>TRBV5-1|many|.|14|TRBJ1-6
CASSLGTDGIGLHF
TGCGCCAGCAGCTTGGGGACGGACGGCATCGGCCTCCACTTT
>TRBV20-1|.|.|14|TRBJ1-2
CSATSGGAAYGYTF
TGCAGTGCTACCTCAGGTGGCGCTGCCTATGGCTACACCTTC
>TRBV20-1|.|.|13|TRBJ1-1
CSAPKDGYTEAFF
TGCAGTGCCCCTAAGGACGGCTACACTGAAGCTTTCTTT